The 8 T cell receptor beta chains presented below share a single source sample, sequenced in a study of cytomegalovirus exposure and HLA in healthy donors. The PCR made use of 60 Vbeta and 13 Jbeta primers. Generated by immunoSEQ multiplex PCR, the TCRdb table keeps only in-frame clones and is missing some. The sample has over 100,000 clones, about two thirds seen once. Sequenced: PBMCs. The receptors stem from a woman aged 70-85 years in good health and CMV-seropositive.

The V gene is TRBV5-1, the J gene TRBJ2-5; D unresolved. CDR1 SGHRS and CDR2 YFSETQ come from the germline V gene. This CDR3 is 12 amino acids long. V was trimmed by 1 base and J by 13 bases, leaving 14 bases between them. The CDR3 region has the DNA TGCGCCAGCAGCTTGACTGAGATGGTATGGTACTTC. It specifies CASSLTEMVWYF. Full variable domain (remainder filled in from reference TRBV5-1 and TRBJ2-5): KAGVTQTPRYLIKTRGQQVTLSCSPISGHRSVSWYQQTPGQGLQFLFEYFSETQRNKGNFPGRFSGRQFSNSRSEMNVSTLELGDSALYLCASSLTEMVWYFGPGTRLLVL.

V is TRBV19 and J is TRBJ2-5; D unresolved. Germline V CDR1 and CDR2: LNHDA, SQIVND (reference sequence). There are 11 residues in the CDR3. The V end lost 3 bases, the J end lost 7 bases, and 6 bases lay between the germline ends. The CDR3 DNA follows: TGTGCCAGTAGTATTTCGAGGACCCAGTACTTC. It specifies CASSISRTQYF.

This clone was seen a handful of times. The chain recombines TRBV12-5 with TRBJ2-7, with a tentative D call TRBD1 (5 bases). Germline loops: CDR1 LGHNT, CDR2 FRNRAP. V lost 0 bases, J lost 1 base, and 10 bases lay in between. The CDR3 covers 15 residues. CDR3 DNA: TGTGCTAGTGGTTTGGTTCTGACAGAATCCTACGAGCAGTACTTC. Encoded protein: CASGLVLTESYEQYF.

This chain joins TRBV7-9 and TRBJ1-2, with no clear D. Trimming removed 5 bases from V and 3 bases from J, with 13 bases in between. Germline lookup yields CDR1 SEHNR and CDR2 FQNEAQ (reference sequence). The CDR3 is made up of 14 amino acids. CDR3 amino acids: CASSLGSLDYGYTF. DNA of the CDR3: TGTGCCAGCAGCCTAGGGAGTTTAGACTATGGCTACACCTTC.

V usage is TRBV10-3 and J usage is TRBJ2-1, with 9 bases that match TRBD2. This CDR3 region has 17 residues. Germline V gene sequence: CDR1 ENHRY, CDR2 SYGVKD. Trimming at V came to 0 bases and at J to 6 bases, leaving 9 bases not matched to a gene. The CDR3 loop reads CAISESLGLAGSNEQFF. DNA for the CDR3: TGTGCCATCAGTGAGTCTTTGGGGCTAGCGGGGAGCAATGAGCAGTTCTTC.

This clone is medium-sized in the sample. Other DNA sequences in the same sample also yield this CDR3. The CDR3 coding sequence is TGTGCCAGCAGCCCGGGGACAGGCGAAGCTTTCTTT. This gives the protein CASSPGTGEAFF. V usage is TRBV5-6 and J usage is TRBJ1-1, with 8 nucleotides matching TRBD1. CDR3 length: 12 amino acids. Germline assignment: CDR1 SGHDT and CDR2 YYEEEE. V was clipped by 4 bases and J by 8 bases; unmatched bases: 4.

The V call is TRBV18, the J call TRBJ1-1, with D hard to call. The CDR3 loop spans 14 amino acids. CDR1 is KGHSH and CDR2 is LQKENI in the germline V gene. V was clipped by 1 base and J by 0 bases, with 6 bases between them. CDR3 nucleotide sequence: TGTGCCAGCTCACCACTAGCGTTGAACACTGAAGCTTTCTTT. Translated: CASSPLALNTEAFF.

The chain joins TRBV18 to TRBJ1-3; a weak D match, TRBD1 (5 bases). In germline, CDR1 is KGHSH, CDR2 LQKENI. The CDR3 consists of 13 residues. Trimming left V 5 bases short and J 2 bases short, with 7 bases between. The CDR3 DNA reads as TGTGCCAGCTCAGAGGACACTGGAAACACCATATATTTT. Translation: CASSEDTGNTIYF.